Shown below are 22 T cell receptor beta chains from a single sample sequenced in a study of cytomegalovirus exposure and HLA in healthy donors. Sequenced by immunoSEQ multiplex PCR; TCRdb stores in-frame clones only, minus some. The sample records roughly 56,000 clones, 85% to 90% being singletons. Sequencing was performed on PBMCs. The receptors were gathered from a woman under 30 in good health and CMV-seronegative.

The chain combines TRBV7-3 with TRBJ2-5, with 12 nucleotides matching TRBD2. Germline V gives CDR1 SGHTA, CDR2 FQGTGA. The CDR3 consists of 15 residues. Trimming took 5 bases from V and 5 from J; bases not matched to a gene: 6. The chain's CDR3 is CASSPRLAGVETQYF. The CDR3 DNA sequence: TGTGCCAGCAGCCCAAGACTAGCGGGGGTGGAGACCCAGTACTTC.

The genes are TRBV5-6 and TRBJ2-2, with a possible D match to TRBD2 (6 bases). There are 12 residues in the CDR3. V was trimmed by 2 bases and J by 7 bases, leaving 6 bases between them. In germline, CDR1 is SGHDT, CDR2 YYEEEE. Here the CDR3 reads CASSFGSGELFF. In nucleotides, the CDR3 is TGTGCCAGCAGCTTCGGGAGCGGGGAGCTGTTTTTT.

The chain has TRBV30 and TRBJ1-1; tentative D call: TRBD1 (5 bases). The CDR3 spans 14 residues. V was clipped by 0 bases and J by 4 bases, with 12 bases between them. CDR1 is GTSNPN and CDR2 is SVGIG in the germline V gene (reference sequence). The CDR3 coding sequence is TGTGCCTGGAGTGTATGGGGGGTCGGCACTGAAGCTTTCTTT. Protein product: CAWSVWGVGTEAFF.

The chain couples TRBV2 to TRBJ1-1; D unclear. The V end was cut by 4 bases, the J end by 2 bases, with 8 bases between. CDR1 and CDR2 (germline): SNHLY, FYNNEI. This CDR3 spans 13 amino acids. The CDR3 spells CASSATPNTEAFF. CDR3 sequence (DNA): TGTGCCAGCAGTGCCACACCAAACACTGAAGCTTTCTTT.

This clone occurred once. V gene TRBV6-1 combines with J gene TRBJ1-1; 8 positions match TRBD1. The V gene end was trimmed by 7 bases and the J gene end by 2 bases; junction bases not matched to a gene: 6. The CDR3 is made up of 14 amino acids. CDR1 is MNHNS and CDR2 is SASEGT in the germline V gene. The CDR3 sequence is CASTRTGRNTEAFF. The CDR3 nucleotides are TGTGCCAGCACCAGGACAGGGAGAAACACTGAAGCTTTCTTT.

The CDR3 reads CASSRTETNTEAFF. DNA for the CDR3: TGCGCCAGCAGCCGGACAGAGACGAACACTGAAGCTTTCTTT. V is TRBV4-1 and J is TRBJ1-1; perhaps TRBD1 as D (6 bases). There are 14 residues in the CDR3. V was pared by 4 bases and J by 1 base, with 10 bases between. Germline V gives CDR1 MGHRA, CDR2 YSYEKL.

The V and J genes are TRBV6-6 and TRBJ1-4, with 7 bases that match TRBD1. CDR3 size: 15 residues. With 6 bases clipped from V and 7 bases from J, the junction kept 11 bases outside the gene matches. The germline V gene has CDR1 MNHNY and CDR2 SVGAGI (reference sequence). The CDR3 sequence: CASRPSDRESEKLFF. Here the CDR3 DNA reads TGTGCCAGCAGACCCAGCGACAGGGAGTCTGAAAAACTGTTTTTT.

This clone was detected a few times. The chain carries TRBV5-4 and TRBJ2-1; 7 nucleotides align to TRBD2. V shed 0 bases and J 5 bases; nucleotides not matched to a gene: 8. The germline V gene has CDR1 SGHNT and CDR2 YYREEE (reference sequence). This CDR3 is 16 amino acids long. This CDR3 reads CASSLELAGVHNEQFF. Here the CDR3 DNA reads TGTGCCAGCAGCTTGGAATTGGCGGGAGTCCACAATGAGCAGTTCTTC.

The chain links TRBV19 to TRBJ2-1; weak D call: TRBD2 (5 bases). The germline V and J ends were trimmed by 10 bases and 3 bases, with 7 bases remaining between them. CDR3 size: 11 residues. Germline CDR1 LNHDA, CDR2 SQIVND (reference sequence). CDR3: CATRGYNEQFF. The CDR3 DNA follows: TGTGCCACCCGGGGCTACAATGAGCAGTTCTTC.

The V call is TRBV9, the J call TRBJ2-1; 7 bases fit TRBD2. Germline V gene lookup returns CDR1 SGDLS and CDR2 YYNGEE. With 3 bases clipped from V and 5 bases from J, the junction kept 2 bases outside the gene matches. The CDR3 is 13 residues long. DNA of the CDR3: TGTGCCAGCAGCGGTCTAGCGGACAATGAGCAGTTCTTC. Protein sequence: CASSGLADNEQFF.

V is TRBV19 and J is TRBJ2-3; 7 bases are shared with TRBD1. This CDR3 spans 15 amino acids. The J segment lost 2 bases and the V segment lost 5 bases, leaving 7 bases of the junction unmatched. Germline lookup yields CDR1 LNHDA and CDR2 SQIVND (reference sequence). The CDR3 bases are TGTGCCAGTAGTTCTCGGGACAGATACACAGATACGCAGTATTTT. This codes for CASSSRDRYTDTQYF.

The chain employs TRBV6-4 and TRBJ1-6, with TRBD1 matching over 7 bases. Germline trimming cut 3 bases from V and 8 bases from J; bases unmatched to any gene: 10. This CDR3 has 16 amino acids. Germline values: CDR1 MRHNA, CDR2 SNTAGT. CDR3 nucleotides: TGTGCCAGCAGTGAGTGGACAGGATTAGCGGATTCACCCCTCCACTTT. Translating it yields CASSEWTGLADSPLHF.

In DNA form, the CDR3 reads TGTGCCAGCAGCGTAGATGCCGGGGGGGCCGTCGAGCAGTACTTC. Translating gives CASSVDAGGAVEQYF. The J gene is TRBJ2-7, the V gene TRBV9; 8 positions match TRBD2. Germline V gives CDR1 SGDLS, CDR2 YYNGEE. The V and J ends lost 0 bases and 6 bases, in that order; junction bases with no gene match: 8. The CDR3 loop spans 15 amino acids.

As DNA, the CDR3 is TGTGCCAGCAGCTCCTTCTCCGGTACAGGGTACAATGAGCAGTTCTTC. Its translation: CASSSFSGTGYNEQFF. The V gene is TRBV11-1, the J gene TRBJ2-1; TRBD1 might be the D (6 bases). Trimming pared 4 bases from V and 4 bases from J, leaving 17 bases between. Germline CDR1 is SGHAT and CDR2 is FQDESV (reference sequence). There are 16 residues in the CDR3.

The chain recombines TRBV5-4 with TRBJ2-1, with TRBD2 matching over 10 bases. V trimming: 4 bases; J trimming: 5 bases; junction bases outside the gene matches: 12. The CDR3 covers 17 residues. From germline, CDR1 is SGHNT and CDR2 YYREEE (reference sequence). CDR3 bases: TGTGCCAGCAGCCCGACTAGCGGGCGATATCTGGACAATGAGCAGTTCTTC. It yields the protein CASSPTSGRYLDNEQFF.

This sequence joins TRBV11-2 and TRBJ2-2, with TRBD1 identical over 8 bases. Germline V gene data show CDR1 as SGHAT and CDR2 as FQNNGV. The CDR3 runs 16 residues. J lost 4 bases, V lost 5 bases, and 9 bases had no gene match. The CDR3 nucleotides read TGTGCCAGCAGCCCCGCACGGGACAGGCGCACCGGGGAGCTGTTTTTT. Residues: CASSPARDRRTGELFF.

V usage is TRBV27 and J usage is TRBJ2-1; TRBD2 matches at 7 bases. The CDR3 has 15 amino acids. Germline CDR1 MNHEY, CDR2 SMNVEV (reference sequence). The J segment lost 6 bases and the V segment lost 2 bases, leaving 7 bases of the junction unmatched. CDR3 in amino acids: CASSLMAGVANEQFF. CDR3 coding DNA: TGTGCCAGCAGTTTAATGGCGGGAGTTGCCAATGAGCAGTTCTTC.

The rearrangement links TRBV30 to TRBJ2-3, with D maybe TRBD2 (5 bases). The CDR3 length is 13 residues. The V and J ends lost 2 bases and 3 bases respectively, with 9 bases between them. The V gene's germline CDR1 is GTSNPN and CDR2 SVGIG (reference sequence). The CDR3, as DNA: TGTGCCTGGAGTACCCTAGCAACAGATACGCAGTATTTT. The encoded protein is CAWSTLATDTQYF.

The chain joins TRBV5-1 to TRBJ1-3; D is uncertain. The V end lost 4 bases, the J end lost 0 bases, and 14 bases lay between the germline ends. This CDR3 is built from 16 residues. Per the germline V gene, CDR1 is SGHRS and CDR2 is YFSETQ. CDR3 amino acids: CASSQSTRSSGNTIYF. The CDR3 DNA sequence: TGCGCCAGCAGCCAATCTACGAGGTCCTCTGGAAACACCATATATTTT. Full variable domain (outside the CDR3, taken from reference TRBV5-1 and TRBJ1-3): KAGVTQTPRYLIKTRGQQVTLSCSPISGHRSVSWYQQTPGQGLQFLFEYFSETQRNKGNFPGRFSGRQFSNSRSEMNVSTLELGDSALYLCASSQSTRSSGNTIYFGEGSWLTVV.

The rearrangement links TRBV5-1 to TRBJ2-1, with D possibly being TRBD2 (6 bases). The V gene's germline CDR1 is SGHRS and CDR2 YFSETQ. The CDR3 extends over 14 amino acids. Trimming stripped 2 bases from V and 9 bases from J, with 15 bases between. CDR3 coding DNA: TGCGCCAGCAGCTTCTTGGGAGCCGGGGGTGAGCAGTTCTTC. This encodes CASSFLGAGGEQFF.

CDR3 sequence: CASSLGDRGDTQYF. CDR3 in DNA: TGTGCCAGCAGCTTGGGGGACAGGGGTGATACGCAGTATTTT. V is TRBV7-8 and J is TRBJ2-3; 10 nucleotides agree with TRBD1. From germline, CDR1 is SGHVS and CDR2 FQNEAQ. V shed 3 bases, J shed 6 bases, and the junction held 3 bases outside the gene matches. The CDR3 is made up of 14 amino acids.

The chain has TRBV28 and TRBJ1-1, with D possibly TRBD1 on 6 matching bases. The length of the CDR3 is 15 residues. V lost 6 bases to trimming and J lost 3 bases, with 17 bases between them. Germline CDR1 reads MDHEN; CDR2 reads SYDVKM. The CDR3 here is CASSRRTARYTEAFF. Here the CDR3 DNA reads TGTGCCAGCAGCCGTCGGACAGCTAGGTACACTGAAGCTTTCTTT. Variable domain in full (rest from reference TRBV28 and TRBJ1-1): DVKVTQSSRYLVKRTGEKVFLECVQDMDHENMFWYRQDPGLGLRLIYFSYDVKMKEKGDIPEGYSVSREKKERFSLILESASTNQTSMYLCASSRRTARYTEAFFGQGTRLTVV.